This T cell receptor beta chain stems from a study of T cell responses to AZD1222 COVID-19 vaccine. Study-wide points: There were repertoire samples only from the period after the peak T cell response. Only six or seven AZD1222 recipients tested seropositive at baseline.

This CDR3 spans 14 amino acids. Germline V gives CDR1 GTSNPN, CDR2 SVGIG (reference sequence). V shed 7 bases and J shed 0 bases, with 15 bases lying between them. This table comes from immunoSEQ multiplex PCR, and its TCRdb copy is limited to in-frame clones, with some not included. In the table there are around 140,000 clones, 93% of which are singletons. This clone was detected only once. The antigen remains unidentified. Sequencing used peripheral blood, obtained on day 0 of AZD1222 vaccination. This chain uses TRBV30 with TRBJ1-2, with D uncertain. The receptor was isolated from an adult in good health. For the CDR3, the DNA is TGTGCCTCGAAAAAAGAATCCGCTAACTATGGCTACACCTTC. It codes for CASKKESANYGYTF.